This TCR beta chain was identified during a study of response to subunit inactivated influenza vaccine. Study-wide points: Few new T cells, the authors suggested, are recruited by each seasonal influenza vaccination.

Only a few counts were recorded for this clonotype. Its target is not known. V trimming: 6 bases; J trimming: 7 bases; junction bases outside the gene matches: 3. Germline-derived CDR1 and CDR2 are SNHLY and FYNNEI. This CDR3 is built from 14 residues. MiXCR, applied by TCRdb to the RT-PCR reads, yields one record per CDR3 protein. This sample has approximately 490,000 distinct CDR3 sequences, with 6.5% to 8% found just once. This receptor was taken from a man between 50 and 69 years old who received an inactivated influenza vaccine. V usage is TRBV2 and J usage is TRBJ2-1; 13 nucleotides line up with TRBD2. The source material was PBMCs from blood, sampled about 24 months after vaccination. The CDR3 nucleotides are TGTGCCAGCAGACTAGCGGGGGGGCTGAATGAGCAGTTCTTC. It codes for CASRLAGGLNEQFF.